One sample yielded the 9 T cell receptor beta chains listed below, sequenced in a study of shared clonotypes between healthy human individuals. Assay used: immunoSEQ multiplex PCR; TCRdb lists only in-frame clones, some missing. The table has more than 2,000,000 clones, approximately 93% seen once. The sequenced material came from naive CD4+ T cells from PBMCs. Subset defined: CD45RA+ positively selected. Every receptor here comes from a man between 18 and 29 years old in good health. Some clones in this sample may be carry-over from other donors' samples.

This rearrangement joins TRBV27 to TRBJ1-1; D gene ambiguous. Trimming removed 0 bases at V and 0 bases at J, with 8 bases between. CDR1 is MNHEY, CDR2 SMNVEV, per germline (reference sequence). The CDR3 has 15 residues. The CDR3 here is CASSLSTAVNTEAFF. DNA of the CDR3: TGTGCCAGCAGTTTATCAACTGCCGTGAACACTGAAGCTTTCTTT.

For this clone: This specimen includes other DNA sequences encoding the same CDR3. The V gene is TRBV5-1, the J gene TRBJ2-1; the D gene is possibly TRBD2 (5 bases). V dropped 0 bases and J dropped 1 base, with 8 bases sitting between them. The CDR3 loop spans 15 amino acids. CDR1 and CDR2 from the germline V gene are SGHRS and YFSETQ. CDR3 sequence: CASSLAPGSYNEQFF. The CDR3 DNA reads TGCGCCAGCAGCTTGGCGCCGGGATCCTACAATGAGCAGTTCTTC.

On this clone itself: Other DNA sequences from this sample encode an identical CDR3 as well. The gene calls are TRBV7-2 and TRBJ2-5; perhaps TRBD1 as D (5 bases). The CDR3 has 14 amino acids. The germline CDR1 and CDR2 sequences are SGHTA and FQGNSA. The V end was cut by 2 bases, the J end by 5 bases, with 12 bases between. CDR3 nucleotide sequence: TGTGCCAGCAGCTTAAGGGCAGGGCGGGAGACCCAGTACTTC. Amino acid sequence: CASSLRAGRETQYF.

In the case of this clone: The sample carries other DNA sequences with the same CDR3. V gene TRBV11-3 combines with J gene TRBJ2-1, with D perhaps given as TRBD1 or TRBD2 (5 bases each). Trimming took 5 bases from V and 4 from J, leaving 9 bases between them. Germline V gene data show CDR1 as SGHNT and CDR2 as YENEEA. The CDR3 contains 13 residues. This chain's CDR3 is CASSPGPYNEQFF. CDR3 coding DNA: TGTGCCAGCAGCCCGGGACCTTACAATGAGCAGTTCTTC.

This chain joins TRBV7-6 and TRBJ2-7, with TRBD2 identical over 16 bases. The V and J ends lost 5 bases and 1 base, in that order; junction bases with no gene match: 8. The germline gives CDR1 SGHVS, CDR2 FNYEAQ. CDR3 length: 18 residues. The CDR3 region is CASSPPGLAGGPSYEQYF. The CDR3 region has the DNA TGTGCCAGCAGCCCGCCGGGACTAGCGGGAGGGCCGTCCTACGAGCAGTACTTC. The full variable domain, completed using reference TRBV7-6 and TRBJ2-7, is GAGVSQSPRYKVTKRGQDVALRCDPISGHVSLYWYRQALGQGPEFLTYFNYEAQQDKSGLPNDRFSAERPEGSISTLTIQRTEQRDSAMYRCASSPPGLAGGPSYEQYFGPGTRLTVT.

The chain links TRBV10-3 to TRBJ2-1, with TRBD2 matching over 8 bases. The length of the CDR3 is 14 residues. CDR1 is ENHRY, CDR2 SYGVKD, per germline. The trim removed 8 bases at V and 6 bases at J, leaving 9 bases unmatched. The CDR3 here is CAIREGLAVNEQFF. Written as DNA, the CDR3 is TGTGCCATCCGGGAGGGGCTAGCGGTCAATGAGCAGTTCTTC.

This clone is a singleton in its sample. The chain joins TRBV19 to TRBJ1-1; D possibly corresponds to TRBD1 (6 bases). CDR3 length: 16 amino acids. Trimming shortened V by 4 bases and J by 0 bases, and 15 bases separated the two germline ends. Looked up from germline, CDR1 is LNHDA and CDR2 is SQIVND (reference sequence). CDR3 nucleotides: TGTGCCAGTAGTAAACAGGGCGAAAGCATGAACACTGAAGCTTTCTTT. Protein sequence: CASSKQGESMNTEAFF.

V is TRBV5-1 and J is TRBJ2-7; D not resolved. This CDR3 is 14 amino acids long. CDR1 is SGHRS, CDR2 YFSETQ, per germline. The V end was cut by 0 bases, the J end by 5 bases, with 12 bases between. In nucleotides, the CDR3 is TGCGCCAGCAGCTTGGCCGGGTTTCTCGACGAGCAGTACTTC. Protein product: CASSLAGFLDEQYF.

The rearrangement links TRBV21-1 to TRBJ2-3; the table calls TRBD1, which could not be checked here. TRBV21-1 is flagged as a pseudogene. The CDR3 has 16 residues. For the CDR3, the DNA is TGTGCCAGCAGCACGACCTGGACAGTCAGCACAGATACGCAGTATTTT. Amino acids: CASSTTWTVSTDTQYF.